The rows below give T cell receptor beta chains drawn from one sample of a study of tumor-infiltrating lymphocytes in primary liver carcinoma. Using its own MiXCR run on the multiplex PCR reads, TCRdb lists one record per CDR3 protein. The sample holds about 110,000 distinct CDR3 sequences, about 59% seen once. Sample: liver tumor tissue from sampling region 1. These receptors were obtained from a woman aged 55-70 years with primary liver carcinoma and hepatitis B virus infection. CDR3s include the opening cysteine and the closing phenylalanine or tryptophan. A D gene is named only where the DNA matches it firmly. Some rows have no size entry. The others give once, few or many, or a class for an expanded clone.

once,TRBD1,TRBJ1-1,TRBV6-6,TGTGCCAGCAGCGACAGGGGGATAAACACTGACGCTTTCTTT,CASSDRGINTDAFF
-,-,TRBJ1-2,TRBV11-2,TGTGCCAGCAACTTAGATCTGGGAGGTGGCTACACCTTC,CASNLDLGGGYTF
once,TRBD2,TRBJ2-7,TRBV11-2,TGTGTCAGCGGCTTAGATTGGCTCAGTCTAGCGGGTCCCTACGAGCAGTACTTC,CVSGLDWLSLAGPYEQYF
once,-,TRBJ2-1,TRBV11-3,TGTGCCAGTAGATCGGGGCTGAATGAGCAGTTCTTC,CASRSGLNEQFF
few,-,TRBJ2-2,TRBV11-2,TGTGACAGCAGCCCCCGCCCGGGGGCCGGGAAGCTGTTTTTT,CDSSPRPGAGKLFF
-,TRBD2,TRBJ2-1,TRBV29-1,TGCAGCGTTGTTGGCGGGAGGGCCGTATATGGGCAGTTCTTC,CSVVGGRAVYGQFF
-,-,TRBJ1-2,TRBV28,TGTGGCAGCAGTCGAGGATCTCCAGGCTATGGCTACACCTTC,CGSSRGSPGYGYTF
few,TRBD1,TRBJ1-1,TRBV11-2,TGTACCATCAGCTTAGACCCGACAGGGCTATCTGAAGCTTTCTTT,CTISLDPTGLSEAFF
many,TRBD2,TRBJ2-3,TRBV6-1,TGTGCCAGCAGTGGGACTAGTCGGGGTCCAGGAGATACGCAGTATTTT,CASSGTSRGPGDTQYF
-,-,TRBJ2-1,TRBV28,TGTGCCACCACTTCCTACAATGAGCAGTTCTTC,CATTSYNEQFF
medium-sized,-,TRBJ2-1,TRBV11-2,TGTGCCAGCAGCCCGAGGGGGAGCAATCTGTTCTTC,CASSPRGSNLFF
many,-,TRBJ2-1,TRBV11-3,TGTGCCAGCAGCTCGGGACTGGTCTCCTACAATGAGCAGTTCTTC,CASSSGLVSYNEQFF
-,-,TRBJ2-4,TRBV28,TGTGCCACGTACCAGGGGGCCAAAAACATTCAGTACTTC,CATYQGAKNIQYF
-,-,TRBJ2-1,TRBV11-1,TGTGCCAGCAGCCCTTGGGGGGCGCGGACCATGGGCAATGAGCAGTTCTTC,CASSPWGARTMGNEQFF
-,-,TRBJ1-5,TRBV11-2,TGTGCCAGCCGTCCGGGCCCTAGCACAGATACACAGCATTTT,CASRPGPSTDTQHF
-,-,TRBJ2-5,TRBV11-2,TGTGCCAGCAGCTCATCGCAAGAGACCCAGTGCTTC,CASSSSQETQCF
-,TRBD1,TRBJ2-1,TRBV5-1,TGCGCCGGCAGCCCAGTTGGAGACAGGGAGTTCTTC,CAGSPVGDREFF
-,-,TRBJ1-5,TRBV18,TGTGCCAGCTCACCACGTAATCAGCCCCAGCATTTT,CASSPRNQPQHF
-,-,TRBJ2-1,TRBV11-2,TGTGACAGCAACTTGGGCGTCGAGAGGTCCTACAATGAGCAGTTCTTC,CDSNLGVERSYNEQFF
few,TRBD2,TRBJ2-7,TRBV28,TGTGCCAGCACCAATGGGGCTAGCGGGAGGACGCAGTACTTC,CASTNGASGRTQYF